Listed here is a single T cell receptor (beta chain). The target of this receptor is not known. No base quality values were provided; no much bigger clone lies one nucleotide off. The data are from a study of T cell changes during pregnancy in multiple sclerosis (dated by TCRdb to between 2018 and 2021). As for the study more broadly: In women with multiple sclerosis, the researchers looked at how the T cell repertoire shifted as pregnancy progressed.

The receptor library was made with the immunoSEQ multiplex PCR assay. Drawn from immuneACCESS, this table holds only the in-frame rearrangements with V and J called that TCRdb kept. Clones are partly lost; checked studies trace under half to an unresolved V gene and leave the rest unexplained. The sample table shows around 66,000 clones, and around 90% are seen once. Approximately 3% of the sample goes to the ten largest clones. The TCR was taken from a female donor in good health, enrolled as a control in a pregnancy study. Source: peripheral blood, taken in the first trimester of pregnancy.

In nucleotide form, the sequence is TGTGCCGCGGGAGGGGGGGTCGACGAGCAGTACTTC. It codes for CAAGGGVDEQYF. The chain is assembled from TRBV6-5 and TRBJ2-7, and TRBD2 aligns with 9 junction nucleotides. V trim: 11 bases; J trim: 5 bases; unmatched bases: 7. For CDR1 and CDR2, the germline V gene lists MNHEY and SVGAGI. Measured from the cysteine to the phenylalanine, the CDR3 is 12 residues long. Only CDR3 DNA remains: 36 bases, in frame from the first base.